Described below is a single T cell receptor (beta chain) sequence and its context. Its specific antigen is unknown. Just one base apart from a much larger clone, this may be a read error. This entry is derived from a study of human T cells and chemical hapten exposure (dated by TCRdb to the early 2020s). Concerning the study at large: Libraries were pooled for sequencing, and variation in per-sample TCR yields was attributed mainly to small differences in library volumes within the pool. In alopecia patients, the study followed how the peripheral blood TCR repertoire changed in vivo over primary and secondary sensitization to diphenylcyclopropenone (DPC), a hapten.

The CDR3 contains 12 residues, cysteine and phenylalanine counted. Only the CDR3 part of the read is kept: 36 bases, read in frame from the first base. From a lookup of the germline V gene (reference sequence), CDR1 and CDR2 are DFQATT and SNEGSKA. Overall study results and their limits: DPC sensitization did not change how many TCRs were above 1 in 1000 frequency, and no evidence was found of alterations in global repertoire structure. After repeated subsampling, changes were observed in the strength of the expansion versus patch-test correlation and in the threshold at which the correlation became significant.

Total RNA was extracted from unfractionated whole blood that had been collected in Tempus Blood RNA tubes. Roughly 5 healthy volunteers were used as TCR sequencing controls and were bled at day 0, 2 weeks and 6 weeks. Library preparation attached unique molecular identifiers to individual cDNA molecules for quantitative, reproducible TCR counting. For every blood RNA sample, sequencing covered both the TCR alpha and TCR beta chains. In the authors' own workflow: Samples had a median of roughly 98,000 TCRs, with a range from about 23,224 to 750,000. V, J and CDR3 annotation of the TCR reads was performed with the Decombinator software suite. For PS versus PT1 abundance plots, all samples were subsampled to the same number of TCRs (28,000). TCRs were defined as expanded if absent before sensitization and observed at least eight times at the 2-week time point. Clones were called with MiXCR by TCRdb after fastp trimmed the public reads at Q25, and only in-frame beta chains were retained. Each CDR3 protein appears once, grouped with its most common genes and DNA. What appears here as the V and J calls and clone size reflects TCRdb's work, not the paper's. This sample is represented by more than 100,000 distinct CDR3 sequences; 6.5% to 10% of them were singletons. The ten largest clones represent around 1.4% of the sample.

Specimen: whole blood. The sequence derives from a human donor in good health. Some clones in this sample may be carry-over from other donors' samples. Donor details come from another sample of the same person, matched by shared clones. The chain is made from TRBV20-1 and TRBJ2-7; TRBD1 lines up with 8 middle nucleotides. The bases read TGCAGAGCCGGACAGGGCTCCTACGAGCAGTACTTC. Its protein reads: CRAGQGSYEQYF.